This TCR beta chain was observed in a study of cytomegalovirus exposure and HLA in healthy donors. About this clone: Its antigen is unknown.

This CDR3 contains 16 residues. Looked up from germline, CDR1 is MNHNY and CDR2 is SVGAGI (reference sequence). V lost 5 bases to trimming and J lost 3 bases; unmatched junction nucleotides: 6. Study-level points and caveats: Sequencing depth roughly uniform across donors was assumed in presence/absence analyses. Some V segments, including TRBV6-2 and TRBV6-3, were excluded as indistinguishable.

Both 60 Vbeta primers and 13 Jbeta primers went into the PCR. The data were produced by immunoSEQ multiplex PCR, yet TCRdb's version contains in-frame clones alone and is incomplete. The table has 200,000 or so clones, roughly 80% seen once. The sequence was collected from a woman in her forties or fifties in good health and CMV-seropositive. V and J are TRBV6-6 and TRBJ2-3; 12 bases fit TRBD2. The specimen sequenced was PBMCs. In DNA, the CDR3 is TGTGCCAGCAGTCCCCTAGCGGGGGGGCGTACAGATACGCAGTATTTT. Translating gives CASSPLAGGRTDTQYF.